This T cell receptor (beta chain) was obtained from a study of cytomegalovirus exposure and HLA in healthy donors. The PCR had 60 Vbeta and 13 Jbeta primers. Sequencing used immunoSEQ multiplex PCR; TCRdb keeps in-frame clones, though not all of them. The table lists around 150,000 clones, over 80% of them singletons. Trimming shortened V by 2 bases and J by 6 bases, and 8 bases separated the two germline ends. The CDR3 is made up of 12 amino acids. Germline V gene sequence: CDR1 MNHEY, CDR2 SMNVEV (reference sequence). The chain couples TRBV27 to TRBJ2-7; maybe TRBD2 (5 bases). The material sequenced was PBMCs. The TCR comes from a man between 45 and 60 years old in good health and CMV-seropositive. The CDR3 nucleotides read TGTGCCAGCAGTTTACCTCGGGGCGAGCAGTACTTC. The encoded protein is CASSLPRGEQYF.